The sequence of this T cell receptor beta chain was determined in a study of molecular identifiers for immune sequencing clone quantification. Between the trimmed V and J ends, which lost 5 bases and 0 bases, there was a span of 19 bases. The V gene's germline CDR1 is SEHNR and CDR2 FQNEAQ (reference sequence). This CDR3 is 18 amino acids long. TCRdb itself ran the PCR reads through MiXCR, one entry per CDR3 protein. The table records about 320,000 distinct CDR3 sequences, over 20% of them present only once. The sample holds many counts of this clonotype. This chain connects TRBV7-9 to TRBJ2-2; possible D gene TRBD2, 8 bases. Sequencing used naive CD8+ T cells from blood, with Jurkat cell RNA spiked in. The subset was: FACS-sorted CD8+CD4-CCR7+CD45RA+ naive T cells. The clonotype comes from a human donor in good health. Some libraries in this study had Jurkat cell RNA spiked in. The CDR3 sequence: CASSPGGTAYANTGELFF. CDR3 sequence (DNA): TGTGCCAGCAGCCCGGGGGGGACAGCTTACGCGAACACCGGGGAGCTGTTTTTT. Using reference TRBV7-9 and TRBJ2-2 for the parts outside the CDR3, the full variable domain is DTGVSQNPRHKITKRGQNVTFRCDPISEHNRLYWYRQTLGQGPEFLTYFQNEAQLEKSRLLSDRFSAERPKGSFSTLEIQRTEQGDSAMYLCASSPGGTAYANTGELFFGEGSRLTVL.